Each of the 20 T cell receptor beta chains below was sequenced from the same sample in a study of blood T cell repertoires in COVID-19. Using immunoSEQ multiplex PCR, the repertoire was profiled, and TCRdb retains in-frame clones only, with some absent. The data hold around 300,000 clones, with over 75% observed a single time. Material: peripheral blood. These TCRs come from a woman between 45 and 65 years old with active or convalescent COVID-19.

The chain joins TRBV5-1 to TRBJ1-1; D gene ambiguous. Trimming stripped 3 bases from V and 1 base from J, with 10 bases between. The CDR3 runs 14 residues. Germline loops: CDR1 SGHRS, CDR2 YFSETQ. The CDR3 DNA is TGCGCCAGCAGCTCCACCTCGGGGAACACTGAAGCTTTCTTT. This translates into CASSSTSGNTEAFF.

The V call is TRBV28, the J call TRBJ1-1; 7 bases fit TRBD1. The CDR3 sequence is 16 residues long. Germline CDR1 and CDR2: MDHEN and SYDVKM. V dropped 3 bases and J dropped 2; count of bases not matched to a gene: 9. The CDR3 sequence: CASSFQGQLTNTEAFF. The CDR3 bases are TGTGCCAGCAGTTTTCAGGGACAGTTGACTAACACTGAAGCTTTCTTT.

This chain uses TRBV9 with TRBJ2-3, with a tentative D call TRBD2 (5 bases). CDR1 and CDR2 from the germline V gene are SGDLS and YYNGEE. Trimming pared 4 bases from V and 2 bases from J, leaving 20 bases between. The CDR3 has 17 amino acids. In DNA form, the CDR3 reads TGTGCCAGCAGCCCACACCCTCTTGCGGGCACCACAGATACGCAGTATTTT. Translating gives CASSPHPLAGTTDTQYF.

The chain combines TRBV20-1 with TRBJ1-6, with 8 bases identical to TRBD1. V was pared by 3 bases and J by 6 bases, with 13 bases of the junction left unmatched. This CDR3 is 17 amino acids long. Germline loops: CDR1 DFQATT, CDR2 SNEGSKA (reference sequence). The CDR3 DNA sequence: TGCAGTGCTAGTTCCCCGACAGGGGCATGGGGTAATTCACCCCTCCACTTT. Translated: CSASSPTGAWGNSPLHF.

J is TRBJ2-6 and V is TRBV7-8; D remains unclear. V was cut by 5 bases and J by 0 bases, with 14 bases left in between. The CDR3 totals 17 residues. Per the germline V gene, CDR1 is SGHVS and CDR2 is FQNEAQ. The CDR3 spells CASSEAGFNSGANVLTF. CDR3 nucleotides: TGTGCCAGCAGCGAGGCTGGGTTTAACTCTGGGGCCAACGTCCTGACTTTC.

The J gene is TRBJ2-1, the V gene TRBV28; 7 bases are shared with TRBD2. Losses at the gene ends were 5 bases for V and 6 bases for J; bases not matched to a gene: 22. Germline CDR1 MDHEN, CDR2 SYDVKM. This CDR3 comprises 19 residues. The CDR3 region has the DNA TGTGCCAGCAGTCGCCCCATTTCTTGGGGGGGGACGCCTTCCAATGAGCAGTTCTTC. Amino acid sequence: CASSRPISWGGTPSNEQFF.

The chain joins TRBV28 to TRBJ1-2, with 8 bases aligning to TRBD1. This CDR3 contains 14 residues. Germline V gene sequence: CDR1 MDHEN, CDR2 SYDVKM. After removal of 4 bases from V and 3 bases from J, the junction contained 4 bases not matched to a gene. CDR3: CASSSDRDYYGYTF. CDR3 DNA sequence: TGTGCCAGCAGTTCGGACAGGGACTACTATGGCTACACCTTC.

CDR3 sequence reads: CASSLKQYEQYF. The CDR3 nucleotides read TGTGCCAGCAGTTTAAAACAGTACGAGCAGTACTTC. This rearrangement joins TRBV27 to TRBJ2-7; no clear D. The CDR3 extends over 12 amino acids. V gave up 2 bases and J gave up 4 bases, with 6 bases separating them. Germline V gene sequence: CDR1 MNHEY, CDR2 SMNVEV (reference sequence).

CDR3 protein: CASERWAGGDNEQFF. The CDR3 region has the DNA TGTGCCAGCGAACGTTGGGCGGGGGGGGATAATGAGCAGTTCTTC. The gene calls are TRBV11-1 and TRBJ2-1; 9 bases line up with TRBD2. Trimming took 8 bases from V and 7 from J; bases not matched to a gene: 12. The CDR3 has 15 amino acids. The V gene's germline CDR1 is SGHAT and CDR2 FQDESV (reference sequence). The full variable domain, with the rest looked up from reference TRBV11-1 and TRBJ2-1, is EAEVAQSPRYKITEKSQAVAFWCDPISGHATLYWYRQILGQGPELLVQFQDESVVDDSQLPKDRFSAERLKGVDSTLKIQPAELGDSAMYLCASERWAGGDNEQFFGPGTRLTVL.

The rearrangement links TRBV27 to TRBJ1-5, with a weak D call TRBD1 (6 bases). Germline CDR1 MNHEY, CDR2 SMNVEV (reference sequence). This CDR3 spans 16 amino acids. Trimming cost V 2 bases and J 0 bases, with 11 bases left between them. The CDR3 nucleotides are TGTGCCAGCAGTTTAGTGGACAGCAATAGCAATCAGCCCCAGCATTTT. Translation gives CASSLVDSNSNQPQHF.

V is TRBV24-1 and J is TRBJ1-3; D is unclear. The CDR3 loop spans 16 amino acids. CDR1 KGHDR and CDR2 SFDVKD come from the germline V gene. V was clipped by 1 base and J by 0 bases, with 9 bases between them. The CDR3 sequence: CATSDFCRCSGNTIYF. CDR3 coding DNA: TGTGCCACCAGTGATTTTTGCAGGTGCTCTGGAAACACCATATATTTT.

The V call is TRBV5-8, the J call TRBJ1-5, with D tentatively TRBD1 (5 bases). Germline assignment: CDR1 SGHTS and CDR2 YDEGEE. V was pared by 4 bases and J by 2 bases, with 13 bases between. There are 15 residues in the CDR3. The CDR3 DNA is TGTGCCAGCAGCCTCGGGGGGAGACGCAATCAGCCCCAGCATTTT. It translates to CASSLGGRRNQPQHF.

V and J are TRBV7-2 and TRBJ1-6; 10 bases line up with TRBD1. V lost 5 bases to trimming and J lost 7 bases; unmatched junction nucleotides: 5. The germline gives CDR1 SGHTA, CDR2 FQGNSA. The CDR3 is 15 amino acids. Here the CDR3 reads CASSPPGQGNSPLHF. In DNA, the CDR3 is TGTGCCAGCAGCCCGCCGGGACAGGGGAATTCACCCCTCCACTTT.

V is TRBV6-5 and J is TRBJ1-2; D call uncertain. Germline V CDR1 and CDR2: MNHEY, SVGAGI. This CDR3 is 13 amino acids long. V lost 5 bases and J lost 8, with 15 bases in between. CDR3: CASSIEGSQGYTF. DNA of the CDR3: TGTGCCAGCAGTATCGAGGGTTCCCAGGGCTACACCTTC.

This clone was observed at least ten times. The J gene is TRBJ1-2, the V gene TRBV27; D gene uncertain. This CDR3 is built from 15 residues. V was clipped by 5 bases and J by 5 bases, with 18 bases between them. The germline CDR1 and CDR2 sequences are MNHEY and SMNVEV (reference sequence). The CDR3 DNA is TGTGCCAGCAGTAGTCTTATCAACTTTAAATATGGCTACACCTTC. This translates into CASSSLINFKYGYTF.

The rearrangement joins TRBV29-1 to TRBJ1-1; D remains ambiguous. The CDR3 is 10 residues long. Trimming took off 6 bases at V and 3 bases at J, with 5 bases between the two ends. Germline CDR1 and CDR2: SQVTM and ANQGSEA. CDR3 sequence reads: CSVGDTEAFF. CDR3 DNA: TGCAGCGTCGGGGACACTGAAGCTTTCTTT.

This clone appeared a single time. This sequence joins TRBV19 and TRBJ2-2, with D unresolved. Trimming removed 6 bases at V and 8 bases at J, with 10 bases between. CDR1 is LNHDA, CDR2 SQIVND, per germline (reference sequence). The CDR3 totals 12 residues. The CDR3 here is CASSLVTGELFF. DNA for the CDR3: TGTGCCAGTAGCCTCGTCACTGGGGAGCTGTTTTTT.

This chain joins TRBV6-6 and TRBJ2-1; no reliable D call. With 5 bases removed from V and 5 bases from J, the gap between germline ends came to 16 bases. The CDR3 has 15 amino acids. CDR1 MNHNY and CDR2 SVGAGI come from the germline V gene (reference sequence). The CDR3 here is CASSPPQRRNNEQFF. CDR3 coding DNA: TGTGCCAGCAGTCCCCCCCAGCGTCGTAACAATGAGCAGTTCTTC.

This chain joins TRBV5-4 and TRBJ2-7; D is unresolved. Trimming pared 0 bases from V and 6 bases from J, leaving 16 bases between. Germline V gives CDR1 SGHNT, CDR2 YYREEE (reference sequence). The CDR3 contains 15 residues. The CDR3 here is CASSLGSSSQREQYF. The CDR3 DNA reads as TGTGCCAGCAGCTTGGGTAGTAGTTCGCAGCGCGAGCAGTACTTC.

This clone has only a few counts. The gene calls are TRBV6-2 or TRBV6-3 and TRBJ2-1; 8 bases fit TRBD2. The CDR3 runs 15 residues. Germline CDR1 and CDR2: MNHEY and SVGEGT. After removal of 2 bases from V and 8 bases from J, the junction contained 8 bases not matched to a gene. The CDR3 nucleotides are TGTGCCAGCAGTTACCTAACGGGAGGGCCTCATGAGCAGTTCTTC. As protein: CASSYLTGGPHEQFF.